These T cell receptor beta chains were read from a single sample in a study of T cells in Graves' hyperthyroidism and ophthalmopathy. Each CDR3 protein is one row after TCRdb ran MiXCR on the multiplex PCR reads. The table lists around 700,000 distinct CDR3 sequences, around 40% of them singletons. What was sequenced was blood. The receptors originated from a woman aged 40 to 50 with Graves' hyperthyroidism. Each CDR3 is given with its conserved first and last residue. The order of the fields is V gene, CDR3 protein.

v_gene: TRBV7-9
CDR3aa: CASSQSWGRNTEASF

v_gene: TRBV5-1
CDR3aa: CASRQIGTGTSYGYTF

v_gene: TRBV12-3/TRBV12-4
CDR3aa: CASSLREKNTEAFF

v_gene: TRBV6-5
CDR3aa: CASSYETSGSYEQYF

v_gene: TRBV2
CDR3aa: CASSETGTQYF

v_gene: TRBV19
CDR3aa: CASSHRNTIYF

v_gene: TRBV11-2
CDR3aa: CASSLRGGVDGYTF

v_gene: TRBV12-3/TRBV12-4
CDR3aa: CASSLGGASQPQHF

v_gene: TRBV9
CDR3aa: CASSPLFLGDTEAFF

v_gene: TRBV30
CDR3aa: CAWSLTGEQYF

v_gene: TRBV10-3
CDR3aa: CAISEAGNTIYF

v_gene: TRBV10-3
CDR3aa: CATTGQGQNQPQHF

v_gene: TRBV19
CDR3aa: CASTQGDKLFF

v_gene: TRBV5-1
CDR3aa: CASSPLGQGSPGANVLTF

v_gene: TRBV6-5
CDR3aa: CASRWLYNQPQHF

v_gene: TRBV7-6
CDR3aa: CASSLVGHLSAGPEEQHF

v_gene: TRBV28
CDR3aa: CASTGLIAFF

v_gene: TRBV10-3
CDR3aa: CAISAGGVEQYF

v_gene: TRBV10-3
CDR3aa: CAISESEGNREKLFF

v_gene: TRBV11-2
CDR3aa: CASSLVRGRILNEQFF

v_gene: TRBV19
CDR3aa: CASSISPPGTEAFF

v_gene: TRBV19
CDR3aa: CASSPASGTSFQETQYF

v_gene: TRBV19
CDR3aa: CAIQDPLSGTEAFF

v_gene: TRBV11-1
CDR3aa: CASSLPPVNYCYTF

v_gene: TRBV2
CDR3aa: CASSLPSGARTGELFF

v_gene: TRBV19
CDR3aa: CASGPDGELFF

v_gene: TRBV2
CDR3aa: CASKTSGGSYEQYF

v_gene: TRBV4-3
CDR3aa: CASGQDKGQGVPYEQYF

v_gene: TRBV19
CDR3aa: CASENGRAGNTIYF

v_gene: TRBV20-1
CDR3aa: CSASDSEAFF

v_gene: TRBV7-2
CDR3aa: CASSLQRDRIQYF

v_gene: TRBV29-1
CDR3aa: CSVESPGDGAYEQYF

v_gene: TRBV19
CDR3aa: CASSPDARVYGYTF

v_gene: TRBV7-9
CDR3aa: CASRTSGGEPEKLFF

v_gene: TRBV27
CDR3aa: CASSVTSGSSYEQYF

v_gene: TRBV7-7
CDR3aa: CASSQGTQYF

v_gene: TRBV6-2/TRBV6-3
CDR3aa: CAASSWVQETQYF

v_gene: TRBV6-5
CDR3aa: CASSYFGGSSYNSPLHF

v_gene: TRBV29-1
CDR3aa: CSVKPGQGASEQYF

v_gene: TRBV19
CDR3aa: CASSILTGTEAFF

v_gene: TRBV29-1
CDR3aa: CSDPSGGVEDGETQYF

v_gene: TRBV9
CDR3aa: CAGSVGRGEAFF

v_gene: TRBV10-3
CDR3aa: CATHRDRNYEQYF

v_gene: TRBV7-2
CDR3aa: CASSLAGRAYNEQFF

v_gene: TRBV10-3
CDR3aa: CASTQTSGGSNSYEQYF